These 23 T cell receptor beta chains originate from one sample sequenced in a study of T-cell memory formation after mild COVID-19. TCRdb processed the 5' RACE reads anew with MiXCR; each CDR3 protein has one entry. The sample lists 380,000 or so distinct CDR3 sequences, about 13% seen once, with 22% in the top ten. Sequenced input: PBMCs or a T cell subset sorted from them (not recorded which). These receptors came from a man aged 18 to 29 who had mild COVID-19 (a few samples of this study predate the infection). Cell type and time point are not known.

The V gene is TRBV27, the J gene TRBJ1-6, with D perhaps TRBD1 (5 bases). Germline CDR1 is MNHEY and CDR2 is SMNVEV (reference sequence). With 6 bases removed from V and 5 bases from J, the gap between germline ends came to 11 bases. The CDR3 runs 14 residues. The CDR3 sequence: CASRTGQNNSPLHF. The CDR3 nucleotides read TGTGCCAGCAGAACAGGACAAAATAATTCACCCCTCCACTTT.

This sequence joins TRBV4-3 and TRBJ2-2; no definite D call. The CDR3 loop spans 12 amino acids. Between the trimmed V and J ends, which lost 0 bases and 7 bases, there was a span of 3 bases. Germline loops: CDR1 LGHNA, CDR2 YSLEER. The CDR3 coding sequence is TGCGCCAGCAGCCAAGATTACGGGGAGCTGTTTTTT. This encodes CASSQDYGELFF.

The CDR3 sequence: CASSQSWTSSYNEQFF. The CDR3 coding sequence is TGTGCCAGCAGCCAATCCTGGACTAGCTCCTACAATGAGCAGTTCTTC. The rearrangement uses TRBV4-2 and TRBJ2-1, with 7 positions matching TRBD2. The CDR3 is made up of 16 amino acids. Germline-derived CDR1 and CDR2 are LGHNA and YNFKEQ. The junction had 4 bases not matched to a gene; V was cut back by 2 bases and J by 0 bases.

This clonotype was counted between two and nine times. V usage is TRBV27 and J usage is TRBJ2-3, with D perhaps matching TRBD1 (6 bases). This CDR3 has 14 residues. The V end was cut by 5 bases, the J end by 2 bases, with 11 bases between. The germline gives CDR1 MNHEY, CDR2 SMNVEV (reference sequence). The chain's CDR3 is CASSPGQFTDTQYF. The DNA of the CDR3 is TGTGCCAGCAGTCCCGGACAGTTCACAGATACGCAGTATTTT.

This clonotype was recorded a few times. This chain joins TRBV4-2 and TRBJ1-1, with 10 nucleotides matching TRBD1. The V and J ends lost 3 bases and 7 bases, in that order; junction bases with no gene match: 8. Germline V gene sequence: CDR1 LGHNA, CDR2 YNFKEQ. The CDR3 has 15 amino acids. The CDR3 reads CASSQNRQGADEAFF. DNA for the CDR3: TGTGCCAGCAGCCAGAACCGACAGGGGGCGGATGAAGCTTTCTTT.

The chain carries TRBV6-2 or TRBV6-3 and TRBJ1-4, with unresolved D. Germline-derived CDR1 and CDR2 are MNHEY and SVGEGT. CDR3 length: 16 amino acids. The V end was cut by 6 bases, the J end by 5 bases, with 19 bases between. In DNA, the CDR3 is TGTGCCAGCAGCAACCCACGAAGAAGGCTGAATGAAAAACTGTTTTTT. This codes for CASSNPRRRLNEKLFF.

The table lists this clonotype with a few counts. The CDR3 reads CASSPTLGTLHF. In DNA, the CDR3 is TGTGCCAGCAGCCCTACCTTGGGGACCCTCCACTTT. This chain uses TRBV12-3 or TRBV12-4 with TRBJ1-6; D call uncertain. This CDR3 is 12 amino acids long. Trimming removed 6 bases from V and 14 bases from J, with 14 bases in between.

This clonotype was picked up many times. V is TRBV5-1 and J is TRBJ2-7, with D possibly being TRBD1 (5 bases). Germline V gives CDR1 SGHRS, CDR2 YFSETQ. The germline V and J ends were trimmed by 0 bases and 0 bases, with 10 bases remaining between them. CDR3 size: 15 residues. The CDR3: CASSLEAGHSYEQYF. The DNA for the CDR3 is TGCGCCAGCAGCTTGGAGGCAGGGCACTCCTACGAGCAGTACTTC.

This clonotype has ten or more counts. V and J are TRBV10-3 and TRBJ2-2, with D perhaps TRBD2 (5 bases). Deletions cut 10 bases from V and 1 base from J, with 13 bases between. The germline gives CDR1 ENHRY, CDR2 SYGVKD. This CDR3 region has 14 residues. The CDR3 loop reads CATWTSMNTGELFF. CDR3 sequence (DNA): TGTGCCACCTGGACTTCTATGAACACCGGGGAGCTGTTTTTT.

V gene TRBV12-3 or TRBV12-4 combines with J gene TRBJ1-5; D gene unclear. The CDR3 has 15 residues. Trimming shortened V by 2 bases and J by 0 bases, and 8 bases separated the two germline ends. The CDR3 nucleotides are TGTGCCAGCAGTTTAAACAGCTATAGCAATCAGCCCCAGCATTTT. The encoded protein is CASSLNSYSNQPQHF.

The table lists this clonotype with a few counts. This chain connects TRBV6-2 or TRBV6-3 to TRBJ2-5; tentatively, D is TRBD1 (5 bases). In germline, CDR1 is MNHEY, CDR2 SVGEGT. Deletions cut 6 bases from V and 5 bases from J, with 25 bases between. The CDR3 is 17 residues long. The CDR3 spells CASSPPLGAIQSETQYF. The CDR3 coding sequence is TGTGCCAGCAGCCCTCCGTTAGGGGCCATCCAATCGGAGACCCAGTACTTC.

This clonotype was counted between two and nine times. The chain couples TRBV3-2 to TRBJ1-5; the DNA was not compared with TRBD1, the D call given in the table. TRBV3-2 is annotated as a pseudogene. The CDR3 runs to 16 residues. CDR3 DNA: TGTGCCAGCAGCCAAGAGCCGGACAGGGAGTTCCAGCCCCAGCATTTT. Its protein product is CASSQEPDREFQPQHF.

This clonotype was counted a few times. V usage is TRBV5-1 and J usage is TRBJ1-1; 7 bases are a match to TRBD1. The CDR3 extends over 15 amino acids. Per the germline V gene, CDR1 is SGHRS and CDR2 is YFSETQ. J lost 3 bases, V lost 2 bases, and 7 bases had no gene match. The CDR3 sequence is CASSFETGFYTEAFF. The DNA of the CDR3 is TGCGCCAGCAGCTTCGAGACAGGGTTTTACACTGAAGCTTTCTTT.

The chain employs TRBV18 and TRBJ1-2; unclear D gene. The germline V gene has CDR1 KGHSH and CDR2 LQKENI. The CDR3 totals 13 residues. V was trimmed by 2 bases and J by 8 bases, leaving 12 bases between them. This CDR3 reads CASSPWRDEGYTF. CDR3 DNA sequence: TGTGCCAGCTCACCATGGAGGGATGAAGGCTACACCTTC.

This clonotype was observed many times. The rearrangement links TRBV5-1 to TRBJ1-5; 7 nucleotides align to TRBD1. The germline V gene has CDR1 SGHRS and CDR2 YFSETQ. V gave up 0 bases and J gave up 4 bases; unmatched junction bases: 4. The length of the CDR3 is 15 residues. The CDR3 here is CASSLEGDRNQPQHF. The CDR3 region has the DNA TGCGCCAGCAGCTTGGAAGGGGACAGAAATCAGCCCCAGCATTTT. Looking up the rest from reference TRBV5-1 and TRBJ1-5 gives the full variable domain: KAGVTQTPRYLIKTRGQQVTLSCSPISGHRSVSWYQQTPGQGLQFLFEYFSETQRNKGNFPGRFSGRQFSNSRSEMNVSTLELGDSALYLCASSLEGDRNQPQHFGDGTRLSIL.

The chain has TRBV4-1 and TRBJ1-5; no definite D call. The CDR3 contains 14 residues. Germline-derived CDR1 and CDR2 are MGHRA and YSYEKL. V gave up 4 bases and J gave up 4 bases, with 11 bases separating them. CDR3 residues: CASSPPSLNQPQHF. The DNA of the CDR3 is TGCGCCAGCAGCCCCCCGAGCCTAAATCAGCCCCAGCATTTT.

This clonotype was detected ten times or more. The rearrangement uses TRBV4-1 and TRBJ2-5; maybe TRBD2 (5 bases). V shed 1 base and J shed 2 bases, with 14 bases lying between them. The CDR3 consists of 16 residues. CDR1 is MGHRA and CDR2 is YSYEKL in the germline V gene. This CDR3 reads CASSQGAGITQETQYF. The CDR3 nucleotides read TGCGCCAGCAGCCAAGGCGCCGGGATCACACAAGAGACCCAGTACTTC.

V is TRBV25-1 and J is TRBJ1-6; D may be TRBD1 (5 bases). Germline values: CDR1 MGHDK, CDR2 SYGVNS. The V gene lost 6 bases and the J gene lost 9 bases, with 12 bases spanning the gap. The CDR3 spans 13 residues. CDR3 DNA sequence: TGTGCCAGCAGGTCCAGGGCGGCTTCACCCCTCCACTTT. Amino acids: CASRSRAASPLHF.

This chain joins TRBV20-1 and TRBJ1-3; D gene unclear. Germline CDR1 and CDR2: DFQATT and SNEGSKA (reference sequence). V was trimmed by 5 bases and J by 1 base, leaving 18 bases between them. The CDR3 has 16 residues. CDR3 in amino acids: CSAQTGMAGSGNTIYF. The DNA of the CDR3 is TGCAGTGCTCAAACGGGGATGGCTGGGTCTGGAAACACCATATATTTT.

This clonotype turned up a few times. The chain couples TRBV5-1 to TRBJ1-1, with unresolved D. The V gene's germline CDR1 is SGHRS and CDR2 YFSETQ. The V gene lost 0 bases and the J gene lost 1 base, with 7 bases spanning the gap. CDR3 length: 14 residues. CDR3 amino acids: CASSLVLQNTEAFF. In DNA, the CDR3 is TGCGCCAGCAGCTTGGTCCTCCAGAACACTGAAGCTTTCTTT.

This chain joins TRBV10-3 and TRBJ2-7; D is perhaps TRBD2 (6 bases). There are 12 residues in the CDR3. The germline gives CDR1 ENHRY, CDR2 SYGVKD. V lost 1 base, J lost 11 bases, and 12 bases lay in between. The CDR3 loop reads CAISELGSGEYF. DNA of the CDR3: TGTGCCATCAGTGAGTTAGGGTCGGGGGAGTACTTC.

This chain uses TRBV5-8 with TRBJ1-2, with 8 bases fitting TRBD1. Germline V lookup: CDR1 SGHTS, CDR2 YDEGEE. This CDR3 comprises 15 residues. V was clipped by 2 bases and J by 7 bases; unmatched bases: 10. The CDR3 is CASSFRLAGTGGYTF. The CDR3 DNA reads TGTGCCAGCAGCTTTCGTCTTGCCGGGACAGGTGGCTACACCTTC.

As DNA, the CDR3 is TGTGCCAGCAGCTCCGGTGTCCCCTACGAGACCCAGTACTTC. Translating it yields CASSSGVPYETQYF. This chain connects TRBV7-2 to TRBJ2-5; D is unresolved. The germline V gene encodes CDR1 SGHTA and CDR2 FQGNSA. The CDR3 has 14 residues. Trimming stripped 4 bases from V and 5 bases from J, with 14 bases between.